The 29 T cell receptor beta chains below were found in one sample sequenced in a study of blood T cell repertoires in COVID-19. Generated by immunoSEQ multiplex PCR, the TCRdb table keeps only in-frame clones and is missing some. The table has approximately 150,000 clones, 80% to 90% seen once. Input material: peripheral blood. The receptors were sampled from a man younger than 35 with COVID-19, enrolled during active disease.

This chain connects TRBV3-1 (or the pseudogene TRBV3-2) to TRBJ2-7, with 7 bases identical to TRBD2. V lost 7 bases, J lost 2 bases, and 11 bases stayed unmatched. The germline gives CDR1 LGHDT, CDR2 YNNKEL (reference sequence). There are 15 residues in the CDR3. The CDR3 here is CASTPGLAAPYEQYF. In nucleotides, the CDR3 is TGTGCCAGCACACCCGGGCTAGCGGCACCCTACGAGCAGTACTTC.

The chain has TRBV15 and TRBJ2-7; possibly TRBD2 for D (5 bases). CDR3 length: 13 amino acids. Germline assignment: CDR1 LNHNV and CDR2 YYDKDF (reference sequence). Trimming removed 3 bases at V and 3 bases at J, with 9 bases between. The CDR3 sequence is CATSSRGNYEQYF. In DNA form, the CDR3 reads TGTGCCACCAGCAGTAGAGGGAACTACGAGCAGTACTTC. Based on the CDR3 plus reference TRBV15 and TRBJ2-7, the full variable domain is DAMVIQNPRYQVTQFGKPVTLSCSQTLNHNVMYWYQQKSSQAPKLLFHYYDKDFNNEADTPDNFQSRRPNTSFCFLDIRSPGLGDTAMYLCATSSRGNYEQYFGPGTRLTVT.

The rearrangement links TRBV11-3 to TRBJ2-7, with a possible D match to TRBD2 (5 bases). Germline lookup yields CDR1 SGHNT and CDR2 YENEEA. With 1 base removed from V and 5 bases from J, the gap between germline ends came to 9 bases. The CDR3 runs to 13 residues. The CDR3 loop reads CASSLGGSDEQYF. CDR3 sequence (DNA): TGTGCCAGCAGCTTAGGGGGTAGCGACGAGCAGTACTTC.

On this clone itself: The junction does not match germline at one end; this may be a read error. V usage is TRBV6-5 and J usage is TRBJ1-4, with D possibly being TRBD1 (6 bases). Germline loops: CDR1 MNHEY, CDR2 SVGAGI. CDR3 length equals 16 residues. CDR3 region: CASSYSLAGAGEKLLF. The DNA of the CDR3 is TGTGCCAGCAGTTACTCTTTGGCAGGGGCCGGGGAAAAACTGCTTTTT.

This chain joins TRBV29-1 and TRBJ2-3, with D unresolved. CDR3 size: 11 residues. CDR1 is SQVTM, CDR2 ANQGSEA, per germline. V was trimmed by 6 bases and J by 8 bases, leaving 12 bases between them. CDR3 residues: CSVVVYGTQYF. CDR3 nucleotide sequence: TGCAGCGTCGTAGTGTACGGTACGCAGTATTTT.

The chain carries TRBV30 and TRBJ2-7; 7 positions match TRBD2. This CDR3 has 15 amino acids. Germline CDR1 reads GTSNPN; CDR2 reads SVGIG (reference sequence). The V and J ends lost 3 bases and 2 bases, in that order; junction bases with no gene match: 10. CDR3 DNA sequence: TGTGCCTGGAGAATCTTCGAGCGGGACCCCTACGAGCAGTACTTC. It specifies CAWRIFERDPYEQYF.

The chain recombines TRBV10-3 with TRBJ2-7; 8 nucleotides agree with TRBD1. This CDR3 contains 15 residues. Germline values: CDR1 ENHRY, CDR2 SYGVKD. The V segment lost 4 bases and the J segment 5 bases; nucleotides outside the gene matches: 10. The CDR3 DNA reads TGTGCCATCAGTGCCCCCGGGACAGGTTCCCACGAGCAGTACTTC. It is translated as CAISAPGTGSHEQYF.

In this sample, this clone turned up once. V is TRBV18 and J is TRBJ1-3; TRBD1 matches at 8 bases. The germline V gene has CDR1 KGHSH and CDR2 LQKENI. The CDR3 runs 14 residues. V lost 2 bases, J lost 8 bases, and 5 bases stayed unmatched. The CDR3 DNA reads TGTGCCAGCTCACCAAACAGGGGGAGTGACACCATATATTTT. Translating gives CASSPNRGSDTIYF.

The chain links TRBV28 to TRBJ2-1, with D possibly matching TRBD1 (5 bases). The V gene lost 3 bases and the J gene lost 6 bases, with 9 bases spanning the gap. This CDR3 contains 13 residues. Germline values: CDR1 MDHEN, CDR2 SYDVKM. The DNA of the CDR3 is TGTGCCAGCAGTTTTTCAGGGATCAATGAGCAGTTCTTC. Encoded protein: CASSFSGINEQFF.

This chain uses TRBV27 with TRBJ1-1; D unresolved. With 6 bases removed from V and 2 bases from J, the gap between germline ends came to 19 bases. Per germline, CDR1 MNHEY and CDR2 SMNVEV (reference sequence). This CDR3 comprises 16 residues. CDR3 coding DNA: TGTGCCAGCAGCCCCTTGCTGGGGAGAGGAAACACTGAAGCTTTCTTT. Protein: CASSPLLGRGNTEAFF.

The V call is TRBV27, the J call TRBJ2-1; the D gene is possibly TRBD2 (5 bases). There are 15 residues in the CDR3. Looked up from germline, CDR1 is MNHEY and CDR2 is SMNVEV (reference sequence). The V end lost 2 bases, the J end lost 0 bases, and 8 bases lay between the germline ends. In DNA, the CDR3 is TGTGCCAGCAGTTTAGGTGGGAGCTCCTACAATGAGCAGTTCTTC. Translating it yields CASSLGGSSYNEQFF.

This chain links TRBV15 with TRBJ2-1; TRBD2 matches 8 bases. The V and J ends lost 3 bases and 4 bases, in that order; junction bases with no gene match: 11. Germline lookup yields CDR1 LNHNV and CDR2 YYDKDF (reference sequence). The CDR3 loop spans 17 amino acids. The CDR3 region is CATSRESSGMGYNEQFF. CDR3 coding DNA: TGTGCCACCAGCAGGGAGAGTAGCGGGATGGGTTACAATGAGCAGTTCTTC.

This chain uses TRBV7-2 with TRBJ2-5, with TRBD2 matching 13 bases. Germline lookup yields CDR1 SGHTA and CDR2 FQGNSA. The CDR3 is 16 residues long. Trimming at V came to 8 bases and at J to 4 bases, leaving 10 bases not matched to a gene. The chain's CDR3 is CASCTSGRALLETQYF. CDR3 bases: TGTGCCAGCTGCACTAGCGGGAGGGCTCTCTTAGAGACCCAGTACTTC.

CDR3: CASSVWTQETQYF. CDR3 DNA sequence: TGTGCCAGCAGTGTCTGGACTCAAGAGACCCAGTACTTC. The chain joins TRBV2 to TRBJ2-5; D possibly corresponds to TRBD2 (5 bases). V was cut by 4 bases and J by 2 bases, with 8 bases left in between. Germline V lookup: CDR1 SNHLY, CDR2 FYNNEI. CDR3 length: 13 amino acids.

The chain combines TRBV5-5 with TRBJ2-2; perhaps TRBD2 as D (6 bases). CDR1 SGHKS and CDR2 YYEKEE come from the germline V gene (reference sequence). This CDR3 spans 15 amino acids. Deletions cut 2 bases from V and 4 bases from J, with 12 bases between. CDR3 residues: CASSFRVGGTGELFF. The CDR3 DNA reads as TGTGCCAGCAGCTTTAGGGTCGGGGGCACCGGGGAGCTGTTTTTT.

This clone was seen only a few times. The rearrangement uses TRBV27 and TRBJ1-5; 7 bases match TRBD1. V gave up 4 bases and J gave up 9 bases; unmatched junction bases: 3. CDR1 and CDR2 from the germline V gene are MNHEY and SMNVEV (reference sequence). This CDR3 contains 12 residues. Here the CDR3 DNA reads TGTGCCAGCAGTTCCTACAGGGGGCCCCAGCATTTT. Translating gives CASSSYRGPQHF.

The V and J genes are TRBV5-6 and TRBJ2-1, with D possibly being TRBD1 (5 bases). Looked up from germline, CDR1 is SGHDT and CDR2 is YYEEEE. This CDR3 is built from 13 residues. V was shortened by 0 bases and J by 5 bases, with 6 bases between the two germline ends. The CDR3 region has the DNA TGTGCCAGCAGCTTGGTCAGGGACAATGAGCAGTTCTTC. This codes for CASSLVRDNEQFF.

The CDR3 spells CAWTKAAGVPYGYTF. CDR3 nucleotides: TGTGCCTGGACCAAAGCTGCAGGGGTCCCCTATGGCTACACCTTC. The rearrangement uses TRBV30 and TRBJ1-2; a weak D match, TRBD1 (6 bases). Per the germline V gene, CDR1 is GTSNPN and CDR2 is SVGIG (reference sequence). V lost 4 bases and J 4 bases, leaving 19 bases between the germline ends. CDR3 length: 15 residues.

The CDR3 loop is CASSLFGTSGSRGELFF. CDR3 nucleotide sequence: TGTGCCAGCAGCTTGTTCGGGACTAGCGGGAGTAGAGGGGAGCTGTTTTTT. V and J are TRBV11-2 and TRBJ2-2; TRBD2 agrees at 14 bases. The CDR3 runs to 17 residues. The V gene's germline CDR1 is SGHAT and CDR2 FQNNGV. V dropped 3 bases and J dropped 8; count of bases not matched to a gene: 8.

The DNA for the CDR3 is TGCGCCAGCAGCTCAGGGACTAGCGGGAGGAGGCCCCCCTACGAGCAGTACTTC. Translated: CASSSGTSGRRPPYEQYF. This chain links TRBV5-1 with TRBJ2-7; TRBD2 matches 15 bases. The V gene's germline CDR1 is SGHRS and CDR2 YFSETQ. This CDR3 comprises 18 residues. J was trimmed by 2 bases and V by 3 bases; bases with no gene match: 9. The full variable domain, with the rest looked up from reference TRBV5-1 and TRBJ2-7, is KAGVTQTPRYLIKTRGQQVTLSCSPISGHRSVSWYQQTPGQGLQFLFEYFSETQRNKGNFPGRFSGRQFSNSRSEMNVSTLELGDSALYLCASSSGTSGRRPPYEQYFGPGTRLTVT.

The chain is built from TRBV18 and TRBJ2-1; no clear D. Germline V gene data show CDR1 as KGHSH and CDR2 as LQKENI. V was trimmed by 0 bases and J by 3 bases, leaving 21 bases between them. This CDR3 has 19 amino acids. The CDR3: CASSPPPIFLGESYNEQFF. The CDR3 bases are TGTGCCAGCTCACCACCCCCGATATTTCTTGGAGAAAGCTACAATGAGCAGTTCTTC. Looking up the rest from reference TRBV18 and TRBJ2-1 gives the full variable domain: NAGVMQNPRHLVRRRGQEARLRCSPMKGHSHVYWYRQLPEEGLKFMVYLQKENIIDESGMPKERFSAEFPKEGPSILRIQQVVRGDSAAYFCASSPPPIFLGESYNEQFFGPGTRLTVL.

This chain uses TRBV9 with TRBJ2-1; the D gene is possibly TRBD2 (6 bases). This CDR3 is 12 amino acids long. The ends were cut back, 3 bases at V and 7 bases at J, with 8 bases in the middle. The germline CDR1 and CDR2 sequences are SGDLS and YYNGEE. DNA of the CDR3: TGTGCCAGCAGCGCCAGCGGGAATGAGCAGTTCTTC. This encodes CASSASGNEQFF.

The V and J genes are TRBV4-3 and TRBJ2-2; possible D gene TRBD2, 6 bases. The V gene lost 0 bases and the J gene lost 3 bases, with 23 bases spanning the gap. The CDR3 has 20 amino acids. Germline V gene data show CDR1 as LGHNA and CDR2 as YSLEER. The CDR3 nucleotides read TGCGCCAGCAGCCAAGATGTCCCGTCGGGGGACGGAGGCTACACCGGGGAGCTGTTTTTT. This codes for CASSQDVPSGDGGYTGELFF.

This sequence joins TRBV28 and TRBJ2-1; 10 nucleotides align to TRBD1. In germline, CDR1 is MDHEN, CDR2 SYDVKM. With V trimmed by 2 bases and J by 5 bases, 6 bases remained unmatched. The CDR3 spans 16 residues. Written as DNA, the CDR3 is TGTGCCAGCAGTTTAACCGGGACAGGGGTAGACAATGAGCAGTTCTTC. Encoded protein: CASSLTGTGVDNEQFF.

The chain carries TRBV10-3 and TRBJ2-7; D is unclear. The CDR3 spans 14 residues. Germline V CDR1 and CDR2: ENHRY, SYGVKD. V was pared by 3 bases and J by 2 bases, with 11 bases between. The CDR3 nucleotides are TGTGCCATCAGTGAAGCTATTGTCCCCTACGAGCAGTACTTC. The encoded protein is CAISEAIVPYEQYF.

V usage is TRBV15 and J usage is TRBJ1-4, with 7 bases matching TRBD1. CDR3 length: 13 residues. CDR1 is LNHNV and CDR2 is YYDKDF in the germline V gene (reference sequence). J gave up 7 bases and V 2 bases, and 1 base lay outside the gene matches. The CDR3 nucleotides are TGTGCCACCAGCAGACAGGGGGGTGAAAAACTGTTTTTT. Amino acid sequence: CATSRQGGEKLFF.

The chain employs TRBV19 and TRBJ2-1; 8 bases are a match to TRBD2. The junction had 8 bases not matched to a gene; V was cut back by 8 bases and J by 5 bases. CDR1 is LNHDA, CDR2 SQIVND, per germline (reference sequence). CDR3 size: 14 residues. CDR3 loop: CASRNGRVNNEQFF. The DNA for the CDR3 is TGTGCCAGTCGGAACGGGAGGGTAAACAATGAGCAGTTCTTC.

This sequence joins TRBV2 and TRBJ2-2, with D tentatively TRBD1 (6 bases). Germline values: CDR1 SNHLY, CDR2 FYNNEI. Trimming took 8 bases from V and 5 from J, leaving 27 bases between them. The CDR3 length is 18 residues. CDR3: CASFGVLEKGTRTGELFF. DNA for the CDR3: TGTGCCAGCTTTGGGGTCCTCGAAAAGGGGACAAGGACCGGGGAGCTGTTTTTT.

The V call is TRBV4-2, the J call TRBJ1-1, with unresolved D. Germline V gene sequence: CDR1 LGHNA, CDR2 YNFKEQ. This CDR3 has 15 residues. The V gene lost 5 bases and the J gene lost 0 bases, with 13 bases spanning the gap. The CDR3 DNA sequence: TGTGCCAGCAGCACAGTCCCAACCGTGAACACTGAAGCTTTCTTT. Its protein product is CASSTVPTVNTEAFF.